The 26 T cell receptor beta chains reported below all come from one sample, sequenced in a study of blood T cell repertoires in COVID-19. Clones were read by immunoSEQ multiplex PCR, and TCRdb kept only the in-frame ones, dropping some. The table records about 410,000 clones, over 75% of them present only once. Sequenced input: peripheral blood. These receptors came from a woman aged 40 to 49 with COVID-19, enrolled during active disease.

The chain employs TRBV9 and TRBJ1-1; TRBD1 aligns across 7 bases. CDR1 and CDR2 (germline): SGDLS, YYNGEE. The CDR3 extends over 14 amino acids. Trimming removed 4 bases from V and 5 bases from J; junction bases left unmatched: 8. The CDR3 reads CASSRPTGRTEAFF. In nucleotides, the CDR3 is TGTGCCAGCAGCCGACCGACAGGGCGTACTGAAGCTTTCTTT.

The chain uses TRBV27 and TRBJ2-3, with D perhaps matching TRBD2 (5 bases). The CDR3 sequence is 15 residues long. Germline assignment: CDR1 MNHEY and CDR2 SMNVEV (reference sequence). The V and J ends lost 3 bases and 2 bases respectively, with 12 bases between them. The chain's CDR3 is CASSFTSPDTDTQYF. In nucleotides, the CDR3 is TGTGCCAGCAGTTTTACTAGTCCGGACACAGATACGCAGTATTTT.

V is TRBV5-4 and J is TRBJ2-1, with 15 bases aligning to TRBD2. The length of the CDR3 is 17 residues. After removal of 2 bases from V and 7 bases from J, the junction contained 7 bases not matched to a gene. CDR1 and CDR2 (germline): SGHNT, YYREEE (reference sequence). CDR3 amino acids: CASSFLMGLAGGNEQFF. The CDR3 DNA sequence: TGTGCCAGCAGCTTCTTAATGGGACTAGCGGGGGGTAATGAGCAGTTCTTC.

A few counts support this clone. V is TRBV12-3 or TRBV12-4 and J is TRBJ1-6; D is uncertain. V lost 2 bases and J 10 bases, leaving 6 bases between the germline ends. CDR3 length: 12 residues. The CDR3 spells CASSLYRSPLHF. The CDR3 region has the DNA TGTGCCAGCAGTTTATATAGATCACCCCTCCACTTT.

The chain employs TRBV29-1 and TRBJ1-1, with 7 bases aligning to TRBD1. The CDR3 contains 13 residues. J lost 5 bases, V lost 4 bases, and 7 bases had no gene match. Germline V gene sequence: CDR1 SQVTM, CDR2 ANQGSEA. The CDR3 is CSVVTGVETEAFF. The CDR3 DNA is TGCAGCGTTGTAACAGGGGTAGAGACTGAAGCTTTCTTT.

The chain uses TRBV11-2 and TRBJ2-5; D gene uncertain. The CDR3 is made up of 14 amino acids. Germline CDR1 is SGHAT and CDR2 is FQNNGV. Trimming removed 5 bases from V and 5 bases from J, with 15 bases in between. The CDR3 DNA is TGTGCCAGCAGCCATAGCCCCGTCCGGGAGACCCAGTACTTC. Translating it yields CASSHSPVRETQYF.

This chain joins TRBV28 and TRBJ2-5; TRBD2 agrees at 14 bases. Per the germline V gene, CDR1 is MDHEN and CDR2 is SYDVKM. The CDR3 spans 17 residues. Trimming cost V 6 bases and J 7 bases; bases outside gene matches: 13. The CDR3 reads CASRVGLAGGRRMTQYF. In DNA form, the CDR3 reads TGTGCCAGCAGGGTCGGACTAGCGGGAGGTCGACGTATGACCCAGTACTTC.

There are a few counts of this clone. V and J are TRBV7-9 and TRBJ2-3; the D is unclear. Trimming pared 1 base from V and 5 bases from J, leaving 13 bases between. This CDR3 contains 15 residues. Germline V gene data show CDR1 as SEHNR and CDR2 as FQNEAQ (reference sequence). CDR3 amino acids: CASSLEGVGEDTQYF. CDR3 sequence (DNA): TGTGCCAGCAGCTTAGAAGGAGTGGGTGAAGATACGCAGTATTTT.

The chain has TRBV28 and TRBJ1-6; D is perhaps TRBD1 (5 bases). Trimming stripped 6 bases from V and 8 bases from J, with 14 bases between. CDR3 length: 14 residues. CDR1 MDHEN and CDR2 SYDVKM come from the germline V gene. CDR3 sequence reads: CASSLGARDSPLHF. The CDR3 DNA follows: TGTGCCAGCAGCCTCGGAGCCAGGGATTCACCCCTCCACTTT.

The V gene is TRBV5-1, the J gene TRBJ2-7; the match to TRBD1 covers 10 bases. J was trimmed by 3 bases and V by 7 bases; bases with no gene match: 1. CDR3 length: 12 residues. Germline CDR1 and CDR2: SGHRS and YFSETQ. The CDR3 coding sequence is TGCGCCAGCCGGGACAGGGGCTACGAGCAGTACTTC. It is translated as CASRDRGYEQYF. Supplemented by reference TRBV5-1 and TRBJ2-7, the full variable domain reads KAGVTQTPRYLIKTRGQQVTLSCSPISGHRSVSWYQQTPGQGLQFLFEYFSETQRNKGNFPGRFSGRQFSNSRSEMNVSTLELGDSALYLCASRDRGYEQYFGPGTRLTVT.

The V gene is TRBV11-3, the J gene TRBJ2-7; tentative D call: TRBD1 (7 bases). Trimming left V 6 bases short and J 2 bases short, with 14 bases between. The germline CDR1 and CDR2 sequences are SGHNT and YENEEA. This CDR3 region has 14 residues. CDR3 DNA sequence: TGTGCCAGCAGTCACAGGGGAGGCACCTACGAGCAGTACTTC. Translating it yields CASSHRGGTYEQYF.

This chain connects TRBV30 to TRBJ2-1; D may be TRBD2 (6 bases). The CDR3 is 15 residues long. Trimming removed 0 bases at V and 5 bases at J, with 14 bases between. Germline loops: CDR1 GTSNPN, CDR2 SVGIG (reference sequence). CDR3 sequence: CAWSVRGVLDNEQFF. Here the CDR3 DNA reads TGTGCCTGGAGTGTACGCGGGGTCCTGGACAATGAGCAGTTCTTC.

The chain carries TRBV4-3 and TRBJ1-4, with 7 bases lining up with TRBD1. The CDR3 has 16 amino acids. V trimming: 3 bases; J trimming: 7 bases; junction bases outside the gene matches: 11. Germline assignment: CDR1 LGHNA and CDR2 YSLEER. As DNA, the CDR3 is TGCGCCAGCAGCCAGGAGACAGGGATGAACGGTGAAAAACTGTTTTTT. This translates into CASSQETGMNGEKLFF.

The chain combines TRBV5-6 with TRBJ1-6, with unresolved D. The V and J ends lost 3 bases and 14 bases respectively, with 15 bases between them. CDR1 and CDR2 (germline): SGHDT, YYEEEE. The CDR3 loop spans 13 amino acids. For the CDR3, the DNA is TGTGCCAGCAGCTCCACTTTCTCTAGCACCCTCCACTTT. Translating it yields CASSSTFSSTLHF.

V usage is TRBV7-9 and J usage is TRBJ2-3, with D perhaps TRBD2 (5 bases). From germline, CDR1 is SEHNR and CDR2 FQNEAQ (reference sequence). V was cut by 4 bases and J by 1 base, with 9 bases left in between. The CDR3 runs 14 residues. The CDR3: CASSSLARTDTQYF. The CDR3 DNA reads TGTGCCAGCAGCTCCCTAGCTCGCACAGATACGCAGTATTTT.

The V and J genes are TRBV19 and TRBJ1-2; D is undetermined. V was shortened by 8 bases and J by 5 bases, with 6 bases between the two germline ends. The CDR3 runs 10 residues. Germline-derived CDR1 and CDR2 are LNHDA and SQIVND (reference sequence). The CDR3 nucleotides are TGTGCCAGTTATTATTATGGCTACACCTTC. This codes for CASYYYGYTF.

The chain recombines TRBV10-3 with TRBJ1-4; weak D call: TRBD1 (6 bases). V gave up 10 bases and J gave up 8 bases, with 14 bases separating them. This CDR3 has 12 residues. Germline CDR1 and CDR2: ENHRY and SYGVKD. As DNA, the CDR3 is TGTGCCACCCGGGGGGGGGCGGAAAAACTGTTTTTT. Amino acids: CATRGGAEKLFF.

This sequence joins TRBV2 and TRBJ2-2; D possibly corresponds to TRBD1 (6 bases). This CDR3 spans 14 amino acids. The ends were cut back, 6 bases at V and 1 base at J, with 9 bases in the middle. Germline V CDR1 and CDR2: SNHLY, FYNNEI. CDR3 nucleotides: TGTGCCAGCAGCCCGGACAGGAACACCGGGGAGCTGTTTTTT. The encoded protein is CASSPDRNTGELFF.

This chain connects TRBV9 to TRBJ1-1; possibly TRBD1 for D (6 bases). Germline CDR1 SGDLS, CDR2 YYNGEE. The ends were cut back, 4 bases at V and 7 bases at J, with 14 bases in the middle. CDR3 length: 13 amino acids. The CDR3 DNA reads TGTGCCAGCAGCTCTCAAGGACAGCTTGAAGCTTTCTTT. Protein product: CASSSQGQLEAFF.

The rearrangement links TRBV6-5 to TRBJ1-5, with TRBD1 matching over 7 bases. Germline V gene sequence: CDR1 MNHEY, CDR2 SVGAGI. The CDR3 length is 14 residues. The J segment lost 7 bases and the V segment lost 7 bases, leaving 10 bases of the junction unmatched. CDR3 sequence reads: CASKQGGSGQPQHF. The DNA for the CDR3 is TGTGCCAGCAAACAAGGGGGCTCGGGGCAGCCCCAGCATTTT.

This chain joins TRBV11-2 and TRBJ1-5; D is undetermined. V dropped 5 bases and J dropped 4 bases, with 6 bases sitting between them. CDR1 SGHAT and CDR2 FQNNGV come from the germline V gene. The CDR3 runs 12 residues. Here the CDR3 reads CASSRENQPQHF. The CDR3 DNA follows: TGTGCCAGCAGCCGCGAGAATCAGCCCCAGCATTTT.

The CDR3 nucleotides are TGTGCCACCAGTGACTCCTTTGGGGGGGAATATGAAAAACTGTTTTTT. Protein sequence: CATSDSFGGEYEKLFF. This chain links TRBV24-1 with TRBJ1-4; D might be TRBD1 (5 bases). The germline gives CDR1 KGHDR, CDR2 SFDVKD. V was pared by 4 bases and J by 6 bases, with 17 bases between. This CDR3 comprises 16 residues.

This sequence joins TRBV11-2 and TRBJ1-2; D might be TRBD1 (6 bases). The CDR3 has 14 residues. Germline V gives CDR1 SGHAT, CDR2 FQNNGV. V was cut by 1 base and J by 2 bases, with 8 bases left in between. The CDR3 here is CASSLGTANYGYTF. In nucleotides, the CDR3 is TGTGCCAGCAGCTTAGGGACAGCAAACTATGGCTACACCTTC.

This clone was picked up one time. The chain is built from TRBV24-1 and TRBJ2-1, with no clear D. V shed 5 bases and J shed 10 bases, with 14 bases lying between them. From germline, CDR1 is KGHDR and CDR2 SFDVKD. This CDR3 is 13 amino acids long. CDR3 sequence: CATSALFSREQFF. CDR3 nucleotide sequence: TGTGCCACCAGTGCCTTATTTTCTCGGGAGCAGTTCTTC.

The rearrangement joins TRBV6-5 to TRBJ1-2; no reliable D call. Trimming left V 8 bases short and J 5 bases short, with 18 bases between. Germline V gene lookup returns CDR1 MNHEY and CDR2 SVGAGI. The CDR3 totals 14 residues. DNA for the CDR3: TGTGCCAGCCGTCCGCTGCGGGGATCTTATGGCTACACCTTC. It specifies CASRPLRGSYGYTF.

The chain has TRBV6-5 and TRBJ1-3; D uncertain. The CDR3 loop spans 14 amino acids. V lost 6 bases to trimming and J lost 0 bases, with 9 bases between them. Per germline, CDR1 MNHEY and CDR2 SVGAGI. CDR3: CASRRDGSGNTIYF. The CDR3 nucleotides read TGTGCCAGCAGGCGGGATGGCTCTGGAAACACCATATATTTT.